Listed below are T cell receptor beta chains from one sample, sequenced in a study of blood T cell repertoires in COVID-19. Generated by immunoSEQ multiplex PCR, the TCRdb table keeps only in-frame clones and is missing some. The data show more than 300,000 clones, 85% to 90% seen once. The material sequenced was PBMCs or T cells enriched from blood (not recorded which). The receptors were sampled from a man aged 30-40 years who had recovered from COVID-19. The CDR3 runs from the conserved cysteine through the conserved F or W. Each record gives: J gene, V gene, clone size, D gene, CDR3 length, CDR3 DNA, CDR3 protein. A D gene is named only where the DNA matches it firmly. Size is omitted from some rows. Given values are once, few, many or a class for expanded clones.

TRBJ1-2	TRBV12-3/TRBV12-4	-	-	12	TGTGCCAGCAGCCAGGGGATTCGGGGCTACACCTTC	CASSQGIRGYTF
TRBJ2-1	TRBV7-2	-	TRBD2	14	TGTGCCAGCAGCTTAGGACTAGCGGGAGTTGAGCAGTTCTTC	CASSLGLAGVEQFF
TRBJ2-7	TRBV12-3/TRBV12-4	-	-	13	TGTGCCAGCAGCCCTCTCCCTCCCCTCGAGCAGTACTTC	CASSPLPPLEQYF
TRBJ2-3	TRBV27	-	-	13	TGTGCCAGCAGCGGGTTAGGCACAGATACGCAGTATTTT	CASSGLGTDTQYF
TRBJ2-7	TRBV5-1	-	TRBD2	15	TGCGCCAGCAGCTCGGAGCCGGGACTAGCAGCCGAGCAGTACTTC	CASSSEPGLAAEQYF
TRBJ2-7	TRBV25-1	-	TRBD2	16	TGTGCCAGCAAAGGGGGCAGTAGCGGGAGGACGTACGAGCAGTACTTC	CASKGGSSGRTYEQYF
TRBJ2-7	TRBV4-1	-	TRBD1	15	TGCGCCAGCAGCCAAGTAGGAGACAGGGCTTACGAGCAGTACTTC	CASSQVGDRAYEQYF
TRBJ1-1	TRBV25-1	-	-	17	TGTGCCAGCAGTGAAAGTCAGGGGACGCGAATAGGTGCTGAAGCTTTCTTT	CASSESQGTRIGAEAFF
TRBJ1-5	TRBV28	few	-	15	TGTGCCAGCAGCCACGACAGAGGACAGAATCAGCCCCAGCATTTT	CASSHDRGQNQPQHF
TRBJ2-5	TRBV6-5	once	TRBD1	15	TGTGCCAGCATTCTGACAGGGAACCCAGGGGAGACCCAGTACTTC	CASILTGNPGETQYF
TRBJ2-7	TRBV6-2/TRBV6-3	-	TRBD1	17	TGTGCCAGCAGTTACCTACAGGGGGGTAAGAGGGACTACGAGCAGTACTTC	CASSYLQGGKRDYEQYF
TRBJ2-5	TRBV5-4	-	TRBD2	16	TGTGCCAGCAGCTCATCTAGCGGGAGGGGGGGAGAGACCCAGTACTTC	CASSSSSGRGGETQYF
TRBJ1-5	TRBV18	-	-	15	TGTGCCAGCTCAACGATGGCAGGGCAGCTTCAGCCCCAGCATTTT	CASSTMAGQLQPQHF
TRBJ1-5	TRBV24-1	-	-	15	TGTGCCACCAGTGACGGGAGGTATAGCAATCAGCCCCAGCATTTT	CATSDGRYSNQPQHF
TRBJ2-6	TRBV5-1	-	-	13	TGCGCCACGAGTCCGGGTGGGGCCAACGTCCTGACTTTC	CATSPGGANVLTF
TRBJ2-2	TRBV24-1	-	TRBD2	17	TGTGCCACCAGTGGCGCAGTAGCGGGACCAAACACCGGGGAGCTGTTTTTT	CATSGAVAGPNTGELFF
TRBJ1-5	TRBV7-2	many	-	15	TGTGCCAGCAGCTCCAGACACCGTCCCGATCAGCCCCAGCATTTT	CASSSRHRPDQPQHF
TRBJ2-7	TRBV7-9	-	TRBD1	14	TGTGCCAGCAGCTTACCGGGACAGGGGTACGAGCAGTACTTC	CASSLPGQGYEQYF
TRBJ2-1	TRBV12-3/TRBV12-4	-	-	12	TGTGCCAGCAGGCCACTGGGCGATGAGCAGTTCTTC	CASRPLGDEQFF
TRBJ1-2	TRBV4-1	-	-	16	TGCGCCAGCAGCCAAGATGGGTCAGGGGCTTACTATGGCTACACCTTC	CASSQDGSGAYYGYTF
TRBJ2-7	TRBV7-9	-	-	13	TGTGCCAGCAACCCGGGTCCGTCCTACGAGCAGTACTTC	CASNPGPSYEQYF
TRBJ2-3	TRBV5-4	-	TRBD2	17	TGTGCCAGCAGCTTGTCCGTGCTCGGGGGGGCCTCGGATACGCAGTATTTT	CASSLSVLGGASDTQYF
TRBJ2-7	TRBV23-1	-	-	14	TGCGCCAGCAGTCCTAGTTTTGGCGCCTACGAGCAGTACTTC	CASSPSFGAYEQYF
TRBJ2-5	TRBV3-1/TRBV3-2	-	TRBD2	13	TGTGCCAGCATGAGACTAGCTTCGGAGACCCAGTACTTC	CASMRLASETQYF
TRBJ2-5	TRBV5-6	-	-	13	TGTGCCAGCAGCTTGCCCAGGGGAGAGACCCAGTACTTC	CASSLPRGETQYF
TRBJ2-7	TRBV18	-	-	17	TGTGCCAGCTCACCACCAACCGGCGGCGGAGGATCCTACGAGCAGTACTTC	CASSPPTGGGGSYEQYF
TRBJ1-1	TRBV3-1/TRBV3-2	-	-	11	TGTGCCAGCGAGGGGAACACTGAAGCTTTCTTT	CASEGNTEAFF
TRBJ2-3	TRBV4-2	-	TRBD2	14	TGTGCCTGCGGTCTAGCGGGGGGGACAGATACGCAGTATTTT	CACGLAGGTDTQYF
TRBJ2-2	TRBV23-1	-	-	16	TGCGCCAGCATTAAGGGGCTCCCCGGGGGTGGCGGGGAGCTGTTTTTT	CASIKGLPGGGGELFF
TRBJ1-2	TRBV7-9	-	-	13	TGTGCCAGCAGCTTAGGGCCCCGCTATGGCTACACCTTC	CASSLGPRYGYTF
TRBJ1-2	TRBV15	once	-	14	TGTGCCACCAGCGGGAGGGAAGCCCACTATGGCTACACCTTC	CATSGREAHYGYTF
TRBJ2-7	TRBV18	-	-	15	TGTGCCAGCTCACCGAGGCAGCTAGTATCCTACGAGCAGTACTTC	CASSPRQLVSYEQYF
TRBJ1-6	TRBV6-1	-	-	14	TGTGCCAGCAGTGAAGCTTCCAGGAATTCACCCCTCCACTTT	CASSEASRNSPLHF
TRBJ2-3	TRBV5-1	-	-	15	TGCGCCAGCAGCTCAAGCGGGCAAGGCACAGATACGCAGTATTTT	CASSSSGQGTDTQYF
TRBJ1-5	TRBV7-9	-	-	15	TGTGCCAGCAGCTTAGCGGGGGGTAGCAATCAGCCCCAGCATTTT	CASSLAGGSNQPQHF
TRBJ1-2	TRBV27	-	TRBD1	15	TGTGCCAGCAGTCCCGGGACAGGGACCTCCTATGGCTACACCTTC	CASSPGTGTSYGYTF
TRBJ2-7	TRBV5-1	-	-	14	TGCGCCAGCAGCCCAACGGTGGGACTCTACGAGCAGTACTTC	CASSPTVGLYEQYF
TRBJ2-1	TRBV7-8	-	TRBD2	16	TGTGCCAGCAGCCCTTCCCTAGCGGGAGGTACCAATGAGCAGTTCTTC	CASSPSLAGGTNEQFF
TRBJ2-5	TRBV5-1	-	TRBD1	15	TGCGCCAGCAGCTTGGAGGGGGCGCGAGGGGAGACCCAGTACTTC	CASSLEGARGETQYF
TRBJ1-2	TRBV6-5	-	-	15	TGTGCCAGCAGTTACCATGGGCCCTCTAACTATGGCTACACCTTC	CASSYHGPSNYGYTF
TRBJ2-5	TRBV28	-	TRBD1	15	TGTGCCAGCAGTCAACAGGGGAAAGGGTCGGAGACCCAGTACTTC	CASSQQGKGSETQYF
TRBJ2-1	TRBV7-2	-	TRBD2	15	TGTGCCAGCAGCTACGGGACTAGCGGGAACAATGAGCAGTTCTTC	CASSYGTSGNNEQFF
TRBJ2-1	TRBV5-8	-	-	14	TGTGCCAGCAGCTTGGTGGGCAGGGCTGGTGAGCAGTTCTTC	CASSLVGRAGEQFF
TRBJ2-3	TRBV27	-	TRBD2	15	TGTGCCAGCAGTTTACTAGCGGGGAGCCCAGATACGCAGTATTTT	CASSLLAGSPDTQYF
TRBJ1-5	TRBV18	many	TRBD1	17	TGTGCCAGCTCACCCGGGACAGGGGGCCGGGGCAATCAGCCCCAGCATTTT	CASSPGTGGRGNQPQHF